Following are 18 T cell receptor beta chains from one sample sequenced in a study of T-cell memory formation after mild COVID-19. TCRdb processed the 5' RACE reads anew with MiXCR; each CDR3 protein has one entry. The sample lists around 180,000 distinct CDR3 sequences, 16% occurring once. The sample consisted of PBMCs or a T cell subset sorted from them (not recorded which). The receptor source for this set is an adult woman who had mild COVID-19 (a few samples of this study predate the infection). Cell type and time point are not known.

The chain uses TRBV6-5 and TRBJ2-1; 8 positions match TRBD2. Germline lookup yields CDR1 MNHEY and CDR2 SVGAGI. The CDR3 covers 16 residues. Trimming at V came to 0 bases and at J to 4 bases, leaving 5 bases not matched to a gene. The CDR3 sequence is CASSYSGGRRYNEQFF. In nucleotides, the CDR3 is TGTGCCAGCAGTTACTCGGGCGGGAGGCGGTACAATGAGCAGTTCTTC.

This chain links TRBV12-3 or TRBV12-4 with TRBJ1-1; 7 bases are shared with TRBD1. CDR3 length: 14 residues. Trimming cost V 6 bases and J 2 bases; bases outside gene matches: 6. Here the CDR3 reads CASSTRGGNTEAFF. The CDR3 DNA reads TGTGCCAGCAGCACCAGGGGGGGCAACACTGAAGCTTTCTTT.

This clonotype has more than one count but fewer than ten. The gene calls are TRBV24-1 and TRBJ2-7; 16 bases are shared with TRBD2. CDR1 KGHDR and CDR2 SFDVKD come from the germline V gene. V lost 1 base to trimming and J lost 5 bases; unmatched junction nucleotides: 7. The CDR3 runs 18 residues. CDR3 in DNA: TGTGCCACCAGTGATTTCCCTGGGACTAGCGGGGGGGCCGACGAGCAGTACTTC. It yields the protein CATSDFPGTSGGADEQYF.

This chain connects TRBV19 to TRBJ1-1; D gene unclear. CDR3 size: 14 residues. Germline V CDR1 and CDR2: LNHDA, SQIVND (reference sequence). Trimming took off 5 bases at V and 5 bases at J, with 15 bases between the two ends. This chain's CDR3 is CASSPLFFATEAFF. The CDR3 DNA reads TGTGCCAGTAGTCCCCTATTCTTCGCAACTGAAGCTTTCTTT. The whole variable domain, remainder taken from reference TRBV19 and TRBJ1-1, is DGGITQSPKYLFRKEGQNVTLSCEQNLNHDAMYWYRQDPGQGLRLIYYSQIVNDFQKGDIAEGYSVSREKKESFPLTVTSAQKNPTAFYLCASSPLFFATEAFFGQGTRLTVV.

V is TRBV29-1 and J is TRBJ1-2, with D possibly TRBD1 on 5 matching bases. In germline, CDR1 is SQVTM, CDR2 ANQGSEA. V dropped 7 bases and J dropped 0 bases, with 15 bases sitting between them. The CDR3 runs 14 residues. The DNA for the CDR3 is TGCAGCGCCCGAGGGCAGACAGCTAACTATGGCTACACCTTC. Translated: CSARGQTANYGYTF.

The gene calls are TRBV12-3 or TRBV12-4 and TRBJ2-5; a possible D gene is TRBD2 (7 bases). The V and J ends lost 6 bases and 1 base respectively, with 18 bases between them. This CDR3 is 16 amino acids long. This chain's CDR3 is CASRLTGTTSQETQYF. Written as DNA, the CDR3 is TGTGCCAGCAGACTTACAGGGACTACCTCCCAAGAGACCCAGTACTTC.

This clonotype was detected only a few times. The V gene is TRBV12-3 or TRBV12-4, the J gene TRBJ2-6, with 9 bases matching TRBD1. The CDR3 runs 16 residues. V shed 2 bases, J shed 2 bases, and the junction held 1 base outside the gene matches. The CDR3 bases are TGTGCCAGCAGTTTAACAGGGGGCACTGGGGCCAACGTCCTGACTTTC. Its protein is CASSLTGGTGANVLTF.

This clonotype was seen a handful of times. The chain uses TRBV12-3 or TRBV12-4 and TRBJ2-2; D gene unclear. The CDR3 has 16 amino acids. The V gene lost 8 bases and the J gene lost 2 bases, with 18 bases spanning the gap. The CDR3 protein is CASSLGSHLNTGELFF. The CDR3 DNA reads TGTGCCAGCTCCCTGGGGTCACACCTCAACACCGGGGAGCTGTTTTTT.

This clonotype turned up a few times. The gene calls are TRBV18 and TRBJ2-2; D gene ambiguous. CDR1 and CDR2 from the germline V gene are KGHSH and LQKENI. Trimming removed 2 bases at V and 4 bases at J, with 8 bases between. This CDR3 spans 14 amino acids. The CDR3 protein is CASSPDRFTGELFF. In nucleotides, the CDR3 is TGTGCCAGCTCACCAGATAGATTCACCGGGGAGCTGTTTTTT.

The table lists this clonotype with a few counts. This chain links TRBV9 with TRBJ2-1, with TRBD2 matching over 9 bases. Germline V gene data show CDR1 as SGDLS and CDR2 as YYNGEE. The ends lost 0 bases at V and 8 bases at J; junction bases unmatched: 6. This CDR3 spans 15 amino acids. The CDR3 is CASSVGREGFYEQFF. CDR3 nucleotides: TGTGCCAGCAGCGTAGGGCGGGAGGGATTCTATGAGCAGTTCTTC.

This clonotype appeared a few times. This sequence joins TRBV12-3 or TRBV12-4 and TRBJ2-7, with no clear D. V was cut by 11 bases and J by 1 base, with 18 bases left in between. The CDR3 consists of 14 residues. In DNA form, the CDR3 reads TGTGCCTGTTCCAGGTCACCCAAGTCCTACGAGCAGTACTTC. Protein product: CACSRSPKSYEQYF.

This clonotype was seen many times. The chain is built from TRBV24-1 and TRBJ2-7; D gene ambiguous. CDR3 length: 12 residues. Germline lookup yields CDR1 KGHDR and CDR2 SFDVKD. V was cut by 6 bases and J by 1 base, with 6 bases left in between. In DNA form, the CDR3 reads TGTGCCACCAGTCCCGGTTCCTACGAGCAGTACTTC. This sequence encodes CATSPGSYEQYF.

V and J are TRBV18 and TRBJ2-7; D is tentatively TRBD1 or TRBD2 (5 bases each). CDR3 size: 16 residues. V lost 3 bases and J 2 bases, leaving 17 bases between the germline ends. Germline-derived CDR1 and CDR2 are KGHSH and LQKENI. CDR3 sequence (DNA): TGTGCCAGCTCACCCCCGGGACCAGCAACCCCCTACGAGCAGTACTTC. Translated: CASSPPGPATPYEQYF.

This sequence joins TRBV20-1 and TRBJ1-2; TRBD1 is a possible D gene (6 bases). The V and J ends lost 1 base and 5 bases respectively, with 20 bases between them. Germline V lookup: CDR1 DFQATT, CDR2 SNEGSKA (reference sequence). This CDR3 contains 16 residues. In nucleotides, the CDR3 is TGCAGTGCTAGAGGGGACGGCGCCTCAGGGGTGTATGGCTACACCTTC. Its translation: CSARGDGASGVYGYTF.

This chain connects TRBV6-5 to TRBJ2-1, with D tentatively TRBD2 (5 bases). V gave up 0 bases and J gave up 9 bases, with 12 bases separating them. The CDR3 runs 14 residues. In germline, CDR1 is MNHEY, CDR2 SVGAGI. Here the CDR3 reads CASSYSGGGGEQFF. The CDR3 DNA is TGTGCCAGCAGTTACTCTGGAGGTGGAGGTGAGCAGTTCTTC.

This clonotype was counted only a few times. The chain employs TRBV3-1 and TRBJ2-5; 10 nucleotides align to TRBD2. The CDR3 is made up of 17 amino acids. Germline V CDR1 and CDR2: LGHDT, YNNKEL (reference sequence). The J segment lost 1 base and the V segment lost 4 bases, leaving 9 bases of the junction unmatched. CDR3 nucleotide sequence: TGTGCCAGCAGCCCCTCTCGACTAGCGGGTGGCCAAGAGACCCAGTACTTC. This sequence encodes CASSPSRLAGGQETQYF.

V is TRBV12-3 or TRBV12-4 and J is TRBJ2-1; D possibly corresponds to TRBD2 (5 bases). This CDR3 has 14 amino acids. The V gene lost 5 bases and the J gene lost 4 bases, with 12 bases spanning the gap. This CDR3 reads CASSLDSAYNEQFF. CDR3 bases: TGTGCCAGCAGTCTGGACTCCGCGTACAATGAGCAGTTCTTC.

This clonotype was recorded a few times. This chain connects TRBV29-1 to TRBJ1-1; no definite D call. This CDR3 is 11 amino acids long. V was pared by 6 bases and J by 1 base, with 6 bases between. Germline assignment: CDR1 SQVTM and CDR2 ANQGSEA. This CDR3 is CSVQRNTEAFF. Written as DNA, the CDR3 is TGCAGCGTCCAGCGGAACACTGAAGCTTTCTTT.